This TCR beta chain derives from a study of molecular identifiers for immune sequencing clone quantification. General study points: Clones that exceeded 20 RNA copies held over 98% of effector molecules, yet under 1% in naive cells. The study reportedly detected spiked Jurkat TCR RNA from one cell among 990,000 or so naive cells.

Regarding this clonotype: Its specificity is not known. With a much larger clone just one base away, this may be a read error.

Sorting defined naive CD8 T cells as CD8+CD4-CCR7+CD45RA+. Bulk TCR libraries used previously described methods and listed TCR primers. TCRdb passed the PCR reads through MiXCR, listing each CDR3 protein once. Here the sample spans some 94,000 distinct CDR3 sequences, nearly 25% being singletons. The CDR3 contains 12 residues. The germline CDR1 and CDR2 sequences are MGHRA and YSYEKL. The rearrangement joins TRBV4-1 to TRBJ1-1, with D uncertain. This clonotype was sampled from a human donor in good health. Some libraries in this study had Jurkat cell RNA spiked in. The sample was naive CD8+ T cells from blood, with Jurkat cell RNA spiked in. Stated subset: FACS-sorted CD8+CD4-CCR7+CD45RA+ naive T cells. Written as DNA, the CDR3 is TGCTCCAGCAGCCGAGACGGCCCTGAAGCTTTCTTT. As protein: CSSSRDGPEAFF.